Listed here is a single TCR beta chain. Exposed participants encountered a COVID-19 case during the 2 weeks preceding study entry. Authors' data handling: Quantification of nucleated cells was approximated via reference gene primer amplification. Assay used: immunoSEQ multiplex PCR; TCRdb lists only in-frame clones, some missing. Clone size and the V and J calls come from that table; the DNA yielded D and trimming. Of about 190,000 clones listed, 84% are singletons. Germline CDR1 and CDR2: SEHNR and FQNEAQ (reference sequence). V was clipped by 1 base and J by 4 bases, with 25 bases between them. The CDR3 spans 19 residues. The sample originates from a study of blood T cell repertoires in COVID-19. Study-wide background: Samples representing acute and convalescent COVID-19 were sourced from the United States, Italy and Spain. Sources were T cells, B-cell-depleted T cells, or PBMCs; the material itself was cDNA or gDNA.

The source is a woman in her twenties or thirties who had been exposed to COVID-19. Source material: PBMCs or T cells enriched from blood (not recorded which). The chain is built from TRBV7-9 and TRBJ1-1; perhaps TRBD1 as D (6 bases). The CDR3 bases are TGTGCCAGCAGCTTAGTGTCGGGCAGGGGAGGGTCATCCGGCACTGAAGCTTTCTTT. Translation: CASSLVSGRGGSSGTEAFF.